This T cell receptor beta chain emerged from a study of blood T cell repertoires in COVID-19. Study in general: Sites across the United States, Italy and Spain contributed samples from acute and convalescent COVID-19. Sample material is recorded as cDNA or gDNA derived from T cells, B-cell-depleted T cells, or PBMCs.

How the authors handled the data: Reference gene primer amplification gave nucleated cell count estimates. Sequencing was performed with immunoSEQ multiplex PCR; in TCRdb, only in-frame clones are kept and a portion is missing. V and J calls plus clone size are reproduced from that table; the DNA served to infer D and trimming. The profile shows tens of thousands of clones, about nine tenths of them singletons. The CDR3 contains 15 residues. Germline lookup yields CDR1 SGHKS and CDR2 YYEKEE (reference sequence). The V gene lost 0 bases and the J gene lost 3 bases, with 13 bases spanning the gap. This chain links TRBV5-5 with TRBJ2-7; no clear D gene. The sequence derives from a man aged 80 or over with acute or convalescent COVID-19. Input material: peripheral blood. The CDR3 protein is CASSLERSPYYEQYF. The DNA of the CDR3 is TGTGCCAGCAGCTTGGAGCGATCCCCTTACTACGAGCAGTACTTC.